The 20 T cell receptor beta chains below all came from one sample that was sequenced in a study of blood T cell repertoires in COVID-19. Method: immunoSEQ multiplex PCR; TCRdb's copy keeps in-frame clones and lacks some. The table records fewer than 200,000 clones, approximately 90% of them present only once. Sequencing was done on a sample of peripheral blood. The receptors stem from a man aged 35-49 years with active or convalescent COVID-19.

The chain carries TRBV28 and TRBJ1-5; D is perhaps TRBD1 (6 bases). CDR1 is MDHEN, CDR2 SYDVKM, per germline. Trimming shortened V by 5 bases and J by 6 bases, and 11 bases separated the two germline ends. The CDR3 has 13 amino acids. The CDR3 coding sequence is TGTGCCAGCAGTGCAGGGGTTTTTCAGCCCCAGCATTTT. Amino acid sequence: CASSAGVFQPQHF.

The chain combines TRBV30 with TRBJ1-5; tentative D call: TRBD1 (6 bases). V was clipped by 5 bases and J by 1 base, with 15 bases between them. Germline V lookup: CDR1 GTSNPN, CDR2 SVGIG (reference sequence). The CDR3 runs to 15 residues. The CDR3 DNA reads TGTGCCTGGGGACAAAGGGGGGGGAGCAATCAGCCCCAGCATTTT. Its translation is CAWGQRGGSNQPQHF.

The DNA for the CDR3 is TGTGCCAGCAGTTACTCGTGGGCGCAGGGGACAGATACGCAGTATTTT. It translates to CASSYSWAQGTDTQYF. The chain combines TRBV6-2 or TRBV6-3 with TRBJ2-3; a possible D gene is TRBD1 (6 bases). The CDR3 totals 16 residues. V was trimmed by 0 bases and J by 3 bases, leaving 13 bases between them. Germline assignment: CDR1 MNHEY and CDR2 SVGEGT.

This rearrangement joins TRBV7-2 to TRBJ1-6, with D possibly matching TRBD1 (5 bases). V gave up 1 base and J gave up 7 bases, with 11 bases separating them. In germline, CDR1 is SGHTA, CDR2 FQGNSA. This CDR3 is built from 15 residues. The CDR3 reads CASSLGAGKNSPLHF. DNA for the CDR3: TGTGCCAGCAGCTTAGGGGCAGGGAAGAATTCACCCCTCCACTTT.

This clone came up once. The chain is built from TRBV6-5 and TRBJ2-7; no clear D gene. V lost 4 bases and J lost 3, with 10 bases in between. The CDR3 has 13 residues. CDR1 and CDR2 (germline): MNHEY, SVGAGI. CDR3 residues: CASSFNSNYEQYF. The CDR3 DNA reads TGTGCCAGCAGTTTCAACTCGAACTACGAGCAGTACTTC.

This clone was seen a few times. The V and J genes are TRBV6-4 and TRBJ2-2; D remains unclear. From germline, CDR1 is MRHNA and CDR2 SNTAGT. V was clipped by 0 bases and J by 0 bases, with 11 bases between them. The CDR3 consists of 17 residues. CDR3 in DNA: TGTGCCAGCAGTGACTCGGTGGAGAGCGCGAACACCGGGGAGCTGTTTTTT. Translated, it gives CASSDSVESANTGELFF.

This sequence joins TRBV19 and TRBJ1-1; D remains unclear. Between the trimmed V and J ends, which lost 6 bases and 4 bases, there was a span of 15 bases. The CDR3 runs to 14 residues. Germline V gene data show CDR1 as LNHDA and CDR2 as SQIVND (reference sequence). The CDR3 bases are TGTGCCAGTAGATATGGGGTAGGGAGCACTGAAGCTTTCTTT. Protein: CASRYGVGSTEAFF.

The chain uses TRBV19 and TRBJ1-5; no clear D. Germline CDR1 reads LNHDA; CDR2 reads SQIVND (reference sequence). This CDR3 has 14 amino acids. V lost 7 bases and J lost 4, with 14 bases in between. The chain's CDR3 is CASIPGGVNQPQHF. DNA of the CDR3: TGTGCCAGTATCCCGGGCGGGGTGAATCAGCCCCAGCATTTT.

The DNA for the CDR3 is TGTGCCAGCAGACATGGGGGGGGGAACACTGAAGCTTTCTTT. Translated, it gives CASRHGGGNTEAFF. The chain is built from TRBV27 and TRBJ1-1; weak D call: TRBD1 (5 bases). This CDR3 is 14 amino acids long. Germline CDR1 and CDR2: MNHEY and SMNVEV (reference sequence). V lost 6 bases to trimming and J lost 1 base, with 12 bases between them.

The chain couples TRBV29-1 to TRBJ1-6; 9 bases match TRBD1. Trimming removed 5 bases from V and 7 bases from J; junction bases left unmatched: 6. From germline, CDR1 is SQVTM and CDR2 ANQGSEA. The CDR3 contains 14 residues. The CDR3 region is CSVSGTGSNSPLHF. In DNA form, the CDR3 reads TGCAGCGTTTCTGGGACAGGGAGCAATTCACCCCTCCACTTT.

CDR3 amino acids: CASSQGQNYGYTF. The DNA for the CDR3 is TGCGCCAGCAGCCAAGGGCAGAACTATGGCTACACCTTC. The V gene is TRBV4-3, the J gene TRBJ1-2; D remains unclear. Germline CDR1 and CDR2: LGHNA and YSLEER. V lost 1 base to trimming and J lost 2 bases, with 5 bases between them. The CDR3 runs to 13 residues.

The chain recombines TRBV19 with TRBJ2-3; D call uncertain. The CDR3 covers 12 residues. V lost 4 bases and J lost 2, with 4 bases in between. The germline CDR1 and CDR2 sequences are LNHDA and SQIVND (reference sequence). The DNA of the CDR3 is TGTGCCAGTAGTAGACACACAGATACGCAGTATTTT. It codes for CASSRHTDTQYF.

This chain joins TRBV2 and TRBJ2-7, with TRBD2 as a possible D gene (6 bases). The V end was cut by 4 bases, the J end by 3 bases, with 13 bases between. The CDR3 has 14 amino acids. Germline V gene data show CDR1 as SNHLY and CDR2 as FYNNEI. The CDR3 DNA follows: TGTGCCAGCAGTGTAGAGGGGAGGTACTACGAGCAGTACTTC. This gives the protein CASSVEGRYYEQYF. The whole variable domain, remainder taken from reference TRBV2 and TRBJ2-7, is EPEVTQTPSHQVTQMGQEVILRCVPISNHLYFYWYRQILGQKVEFLVSFYNNEISEKSEIFDDQFSVERPDGSNFTLKIRSTKLEDSAMYFCASSVEGRYYEQYFGPGTRLTVT.

This chain connects TRBV6-5 to TRBJ1-6; 7 positions match TRBD1. V trimming: 4 bases; J trimming: 5 bases; junction bases outside the gene matches: 5. This CDR3 has 15 amino acids. The germline V gene has CDR1 MNHEY and CDR2 SVGAGI. The CDR3 nucleotides are TGTGCCAGCAGTTCACGACAGGGTAATAATTCACCCCTCCACTTT. As protein: CASSSRQGNNSPLHF.

The chain employs TRBV28 and TRBJ1-4; tentative D call: TRBD1 (6 bases). The CDR3 runs to 14 residues. Germline CDR1 and CDR2: MDHEN and SYDVKM. The V end lost 2 bases, the J end lost 4 bases, and 8 bases lay between the germline ends. DNA for the CDR3: TGTGCCAGCAGTTTAGGACAGATTAATGAAAAACTGTTTTTT. Protein sequence: CASSLGQINEKLFF.

This chain connects TRBV12-3 or TRBV12-4 to TRBJ1-2; D gene unclear. CDR3 size: 13 residues. V lost 5 bases and J 5 bases, leaving 12 bases between the germline ends. CDR3 region: CASSPNTVYGYTF. The DNA for the CDR3 is TGTGCCAGCAGTCCAAACACAGTTTATGGCTACACCTTC.

V and J are TRBV2 and TRBJ2-7, with 7 bases identical to TRBD2. V was clipped by 8 bases and J by 3 bases; unmatched bases: 7. CDR3 size: 13 residues. Germline V gives CDR1 SNHLY, CDR2 FYNNEI. The CDR3: CASRREPHYEQYF. CDR3 coding DNA: TGTGCCAGCCGGCGGGAGCCCCACTACGAGCAGTACTTC.

This clone was counted a single time. The gene calls are TRBV4-3 and TRBJ1-1; 8 bases agree with TRBD1. This CDR3 spans 14 amino acids. Losses at the gene ends were 4 bases for V and 1 base for J; bases not matched to a gene: 2. Germline V lookup: CDR1 LGHNA, CDR2 YSLEER. The CDR3 protein is CASSPDRENTEAFF. In nucleotides, the CDR3 is TGCGCCAGCAGCCCGGACAGGGAGAACACTGAAGCTTTCTTT.

The chain is built from TRBV10-3 and TRBJ2-1; the D gene is possibly TRBD2 (5 bases). Germline values: CDR1 ENHRY, CDR2 SYGVKD. V dropped 4 bases and J dropped 6 bases, with 16 bases sitting between them. The CDR3 consists of 15 residues. CDR3 region: CAISAGISAVNEQFF. CDR3 nucleotide sequence: TGTGCCATCAGTGCCGGGATCTCGGCGGTCAATGAGCAGTTCTTC.

In its sample, this clone was seen once. The chain carries TRBV5-1 and TRBJ1-1; 9 nucleotides align to TRBD1. The CDR3 sequence is 17 residues long. V lost 3 bases, J lost 4 bases, and 13 bases stayed unmatched. Germline lookup yields CDR1 SGHRS and CDR2 YFSETQ. CDR3 in DNA: TGCGCCAGCAGCTGGACGGGACAGGGATTCGCAGGCACTGAAGCTTTCTTT. Encoded protein: CASSWTGQGFAGTEAFF.